The 28 T cell receptor beta chains reported below all come from one sample, sequenced in a study of CD8+ T cells in alopecia areata (dated 2018 in TCRdb). The library was obtained by the immunoSEQ multiplex PCR assay. RNA was extracted from all samples and reverse transcribed into cDNA as template for TCR sequencing. TCRdb took over this immuneACCESS table, retaining in-frame rearrangements with V and J assigned. Such tables are incomplete; in checked studies, under half of the missing clones stem from an unresolved V gene, and the remainder is unexplained. The sample table shows 250,000 or so clones, and 67% are seen once. The ten largest make up approximately 1.2% of the sample. The meaning of the sample's time point label: baseline before oral tofacitinib. The sequences come from CD4+ T cells sorted from blood, collected at week 0. Receptor source: a human donor with alopecia areata.

Points on this clone: Other DNA sequences in this sample translate to the same CDR3. The V gene is TRBV29-1, the J gene TRBJ2-6; the D call may be TRBD1 or TRBD2 (5 bases each). This CDR3 comprises 13 residues. V was cut by 6 bases and J by 2 bases, with 8 bases left in between. The V gene's germline CDR1 is SQVTM and CDR2 ANQGSEA. This chain's CDR3 is CSVLGAGANVLTF. DNA for the CDR3: TGCAGCGTGTTGGGGGCTGGGGCCAACGTCCTGACTTTC.

The rearrangement uses TRBV15 and TRBJ1-1; TRBD1 aligns across 8 bases. Losses at the gene ends were 5 bases for V and 1 base for J; bases not matched to a gene: 6. The CDR3 covers 15 residues. Germline loops: CDR1 LNHNV, CDR2 YYDKDF (reference sequence). The CDR3 DNA is TGTGCCACCAGCGCTACCGGGACAGGGAACACTGAAGCTTTCTTT. Translated: CATSATGTGNTEAFF.

The J gene is TRBJ2-7, the V gene TRBV29-1; D might be TRBD2 (6 bases). This CDR3 has 11 residues. Germline loops: CDR1 SQVTM, CDR2 ANQGSEA. Trimming cost V 4 bases and J 5 bases, with 9 bases left between them. The CDR3 protein is CSVAAGDEQYF. In DNA, the CDR3 is TGCAGCGTTGCAGCGGGCGACGAGCAGTACTTC.

This sequence joins TRBV6-5 and TRBJ1-1; no definite D call. CDR1 is MNHEY and CDR2 is SVGAGI in the germline V gene. The CDR3 is 15 residues long. Trimming cost V 0 bases and J 0 bases, with 8 bases left between them. CDR3 loop: CASSYSPPMNTEAFF. The CDR3 DNA reads TGTGCCAGCAGTTACTCGCCACCTATGAACACTGAAGCTTTCTTT.

The rearrangement links TRBV29-1 to TRBJ2-3; D possibly corresponds to TRBD2 (6 bases). V lost 7 bases, J lost 1 base, and 18 bases lay in between. The CDR3 loop spans 15 amino acids. CDR1 is SQVTM, CDR2 ANQGSEA, per germline. CDR3 DNA sequence: TGCAGCGCAAAGGGACTGCGCGTCGGCACAGATACGCAGTATTTT. Protein product: CSAKGLRVGTDTQYF.

The rearrangement joins TRBV9 to TRBJ1-5, with a tentative D call TRBD1 (5 bases). The V gene lost 5 bases and the J gene lost 6 bases, with 15 bases spanning the gap. The CDR3 has 14 residues. Germline loops: CDR1 SGDLS, CDR2 YYNGEE. The CDR3 sequence is CASSGGAPGQPQHF. For the CDR3, the DNA is TGTGCCAGCAGTGGGGGTGCCCCGGGTCAGCCCCAGCATTTT.

The J gene is TRBJ1-6, the V gene TRBV7-3; D not resolved. Germline CDR1 is SGHTA and CDR2 is FQGTGA. Trimming shortened V by 1 base and J by 7 bases, and 8 bases separated the two germline ends. There are 14 residues in the CDR3. The CDR3, as DNA: TGTGCCAGCAGCTTAAAGGCGGGGAATTCACCCCTCCACTTT. Translated, it gives CASSLKAGNSPLHF.

The V call is TRBV7-2, the J call TRBJ1-5; D unresolved. The CDR3 has 15 amino acids. In germline, CDR1 is SGHTA, CDR2 FQGNSA. V lost 0 bases to trimming and J lost 5 bases, with 11 bases between them. CDR3 residues: CASSLAQTGYQPQHF. The CDR3 region has the DNA TGTGCCAGCAGCTTAGCGCAGACGGGTTATCAGCCCCAGCATTTT.

This clone was detected only a few times. Other DNA sequences from this sample encode an identical CDR3 as well. The chain links TRBV5-1 to TRBJ1-1; D is undetermined. V was pared by 4 bases and J by 1 base, with 5 bases between. The CDR3 runs to 12 residues. Looked up from germline, CDR1 is SGHRS and CDR2 is YFSETQ. The CDR3 DNA follows: TGCGCCAGCAGCGACCCGAACACTGAAGCTTTCTTT. Encoded protein: CASSDPNTEAFF.

The genes are TRBV30 and TRBJ1-1, with unresolved D. Trimming took off 5 bases at V and 10 bases at J, with 14 bases between the two ends. CDR1 and CDR2 (germline): GTSNPN, SVGIG (reference sequence). The CDR3 covers 11 residues. CDR3 DNA: TGTGCCTGGCGGTACGTTAGTGGAGCTTTCTTT. The encoded protein is CAWRYVSGAFF.

V and J are TRBV6-5 and TRBJ1-1; D is perhaps TRBD1 (5 bases). Trimming cost V 0 bases and J 8 bases, with 10 bases left between them. The germline V gene has CDR1 MNHEY and CDR2 SVGAGI. The CDR3 has 13 residues. The CDR3 region has the DNA TGTGCCAGCAGTTACTCGAGAAGGGACGAAGCTTTCTTT. It encodes CASSYSRRDEAFF.

The V call is TRBV27, the J call TRBJ1-2; 9 nucleotides match TRBD1. Germline V gives CDR1 MNHEY, CDR2 SMNVEV (reference sequence). The V and J ends lost 5 bases and 1 base, in that order; junction bases with no gene match: 14. The CDR3 length is 18 residues. Written as DNA, the CDR3 is TGTGCCAGCAGTCCCCGGGGGAGGGACAGGGACTTTAACTATGGCTACACCTTC. Translating gives CASSPRGRDRDFNYGYTF.

CDR3 coding DNA: TGTGCCTGGATGAACCGACAGTTTAGCACAGATACGCAGTATTTT. It yields the protein CAWMNRQFSTDTQYF. The gene calls are TRBV30 and TRBJ2-3, with a possible D match to TRBD1 (5 bases). The CDR3 runs to 15 residues. With 4 bases removed from V and 0 bases from J, the gap between germline ends came to 14 bases. The germline V gene has CDR1 GTSNPN and CDR2 SVGIG (reference sequence).

The V gene is TRBV6-6, the J gene TRBJ2-5; TRBD2 matches 7 bases. The V segment lost 6 bases and the J segment 0 bases; nucleotides outside the gene matches: 10. Per the germline V gene, CDR1 is MNHNY and CDR2 is SVGAGI (reference sequence). This CDR3 has 16 amino acids. The CDR3 spells CASRAAGLWYQETQYF. The DNA of the CDR3 is TGTGCCAGCAGGGCAGCGGGGTTATGGTACCAAGAGACCCAGTACTTC.

This chain links TRBV28 with TRBJ1-1, with TRBD1 matching over 9 bases. This CDR3 is built from 13 residues. Germline CDR1 reads MDHEN; CDR2 reads SYDVKM. V shed 6 bases and J 3 bases; nucleotides not matched to a gene: 2. The CDR3 nucleotides read TGTGCCAGCAGCGGACAGGGGCACACTGAAGCTTTCTTT. Translated, it gives CASSGQGHTEAFF.

The chain has TRBV5-1 and TRBJ2-1, with D possibly being TRBD2 (6 bases). V was cut by 4 bases and J by 5 bases, with 13 bases left in between. Germline V gives CDR1 SGHRS, CDR2 YFSETQ. CDR3 length: 14 amino acids. The DNA for the CDR3 is TGCGCCAGCAGCGATGGAGGGGCCGACAATGAGCAGTTCTTC. Amino acids: CASSDGGADNEQFF.

CDR3 loop: CASSEASLWLYEQYF. The CDR3 bases are TGTGCCAGCAGTGAAGCTTCCCTTTGGCTCTACGAGCAGTACTTC. This chain links TRBV2 with TRBJ2-7; unclear D gene. V lost 0 bases and J 3 bases, leaving 12 bases between the germline ends. Germline loops: CDR1 SNHLY, CDR2 FYNNEI. CDR3 size: 15 residues. Full variable domain (remainder filled in from reference TRBV2 and TRBJ2-7): EPEVTQTPSHQVTQMGQEVILRCVPISNHLYFYWYRQILGQKVEFLVSFYNNEISEKSEIFDDQFSVERPDGSNFTLKIRSTKLEDSAMYFCASSEASLWLYEQYFGPGTRLTVT.

This clone was observed a single time. This chain joins TRBV15 and TRBJ2-5; 10 bases match TRBD2. Germline lookup yields CDR1 LNHNV and CDR2 YYDKDF (reference sequence). V lost 6 bases, J lost 5 bases, and 12 bases stayed unmatched. The CDR3 has 16 amino acids. The CDR3 loop is CATRSSGGAISETQYF. In DNA form, the CDR3 reads TGTGCCACCAGATCCAGCGGGGGGGCCATTTCGGAGACCCAGTACTTC.

Only a few counts were recorded for this clone. The chain couples TRBV15 to TRBJ1-1; unclear D gene. Germline CDR1 reads LNHNV; CDR2 reads YYDKDF (reference sequence). Trimming shortened V by 0 bases and J by 0 bases, and 5 bases separated the two germline ends. This CDR3 spans 14 amino acids. The chain's CDR3 is CATSRDRMNTEAFF. In DNA, the CDR3 is TGTGCCACCAGCAGAGATCGAATGAACACTGAAGCTTTCTTT.

This clone was counted a few times. The chain combines TRBV29-1 with TRBJ1-2; the match to TRBD1 covers 9 bases. Per germline, CDR1 SQVTM and CDR2 ANQGSEA. This CDR3 has 12 amino acids. The CDR3 bases are TGCAGTGCGGACAGGGGCGGCTATGGCTACACCTTC. It specifies CSADRGGYGYTF. The full variable domain, in which reference TRBV29-1 and TRBJ1-2 provide the parts outside the CDR3, is SAVISQKPSRDICQRGTSLTIQCQVDSQVTMMFWYRQQPGQSLTLIATANQGSEATYESGFVIDKFPISRPNLTFSTLTVSNMSPEDSSIYLCSADRGGYGYTFGSGTRLTVV.

This chain connects TRBV30 to TRBJ1-2, with D hard to call. V lost 2 bases, J lost 4 bases, and 5 bases lay in between. The CDR3 spans 11 residues. Per the germline V gene, CDR1 is GTSNPN and CDR2 is SVGIG (reference sequence). The CDR3 DNA is TGTGCCTGGAGTACTATCTATGGCTACACCTTC. Amino acid sequence: CAWSTIYGYTF.

This chain connects TRBV4-2 to TRBJ2-1; D is undetermined. The CDR3 extends over 13 amino acids. The germline V and J ends were trimmed by 10 bases and 5 bases, with 15 bases remaining between them. From germline, CDR1 is LGHNA and CDR2 YNFKEQ. This CDR3 reads CATLGKGNNEQFF. CDR3 sequence (DNA): TGTGCCACCTTAGGCAAGGGTAACAATGAGCAGTTCTTC.

The rearrangement uses TRBV11-2 and TRBJ2-1; D remains unclear. This CDR3 is built from 13 residues. Germline V CDR1 and CDR2: SGHAT, FQNNGV. The germline V and J ends were trimmed by 3 bases and 9 bases, with 12 bases remaining between them. For the CDR3, the DNA is TGTGCCAGCAGCTTGCAGCTCATAGGTGAGCAGTTCTTC. This translates into CASSLQLIGEQFF. Looking up the rest from reference TRBV11-2 and TRBJ2-1 gives the full variable domain: EAGVAQSPRYKIIEKRQSVAFWCNPISGHATLYWYQQILGQGPKLLIQFQNNGVVDDSQLPKDRFSAERLKGVDSTLKIQPAKLEDSAVYLCASSLQLIGEQFFGPGTRLTVL.

The chain joins TRBV9 to TRBJ1-1; TRBD1 agrees at 9 bases. This CDR3 region has 13 residues. The germline gives CDR1 SGDLS, CDR2 YYNGEE. Trimming removed 7 bases from V and 4 bases from J; junction bases left unmatched: 5. The CDR3 is CASGGTGSTEAFF. The CDR3 DNA reads TGTGCCAGCGGTGGGACAGGGAGCACTGAAGCTTTCTTT.

The rearrangement uses TRBV6-6 and TRBJ2-7; perhaps TRBD1 as D (6 bases). The length of the CDR3 is 13 residues. Trimming took off 6 bases at V and 1 base at J, with 10 bases between the two ends. Germline values: CDR1 MNHNY, CDR2 SVGAGI (reference sequence). The CDR3 coding sequence is TGTGCCAGCAGGAACAGGGCGTCCTACGAGCAGTACTTC. As protein: CASRNRASYEQYF.

The chain couples TRBV2 to TRBJ2-6; D is perhaps TRBD2 (5 bases). Germline V lookup: CDR1 SNHLY, CDR2 FYNNEI. Trimming took 3 bases from V and 4 from J, leaving 10 bases between them. This CDR3 has 15 amino acids. Here the CDR3 reads CASSEVQRGANVLTF. The CDR3 bases are TGTGCCAGCAGTGAGGTACAGCGGGGGGCCAACGTCCTGACTTTC.

The J gene is TRBJ2-1, the V gene TRBV29-1; 9 bases map to TRBD1. V lost 6 bases and J lost 3; bases outside the gene matches: 6. CDR1 and CDR2 (germline): SQVTM, ANQGSEA. The CDR3 spans 14 residues. CDR3 protein: CSVLQGAFYNEQFF. DNA of the CDR3: TGCAGCGTCCTACAGGGGGCATTCTACAATGAGCAGTTCTTC.

This clone occurred once. This chain joins TRBV4-3 and TRBJ1-1, with D hard to call. CDR3 length: 14 amino acids. The ends were cut back, 0 bases at V and 0 bases at J, with 5 bases in the middle. In germline, CDR1 is LGHNA, CDR2 YSLEER. The CDR3 is CASSQENLNTEAFF. The CDR3 DNA sequence: TGCGCCAGCAGCCAAGAGAACTTGAACACTGAAGCTTTCTTT.